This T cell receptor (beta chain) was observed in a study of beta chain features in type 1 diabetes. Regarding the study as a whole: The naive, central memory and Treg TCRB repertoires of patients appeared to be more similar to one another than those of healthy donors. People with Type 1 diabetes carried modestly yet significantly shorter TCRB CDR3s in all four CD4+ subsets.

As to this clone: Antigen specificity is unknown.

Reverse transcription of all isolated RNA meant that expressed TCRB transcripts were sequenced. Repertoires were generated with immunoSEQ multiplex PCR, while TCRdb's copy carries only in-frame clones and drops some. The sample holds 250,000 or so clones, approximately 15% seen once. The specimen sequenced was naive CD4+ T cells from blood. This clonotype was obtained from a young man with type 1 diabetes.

The CDR3 reads CASSKDRTGANVLTF. DNA of the CDR3: TGTGCCAGCAGTAAGGACAGGACGGGGGCCAACGTCCTGACTTTC. The chain carries TRBV27 and TRBJ2-6; 7 nucleotides agree with TRBD1. V lost 5 bases and J lost 4; bases outside the gene matches: 5. Germline V CDR1 and CDR2: MNHEY, SMNVEV (reference sequence). The CDR3 has 15 residues. The full variable domain, in which reference TRBV27 and TRBJ2-6 provide the parts outside the CDR3, is EAQVTQNPRYLITVTGKKLTVTCSQNMNHEYMSWYRQDPGLGLRQIYYSMNVEVTDKGDVPEGYKVSRKEKRNFPLILESPSPNQTSLYFCASSKDRTGANVLTFGAGSRLTVL.